The present T cell receptor beta chain was sequenced within a study of blood T cell repertoires in COVID-19. Overall study context: Samples came from the United States, Italy and Spain, spanning acute and convalescent COVID-19. From T cells, B-cell-depleted T cells, or PBMCs came the material, which was cDNA or gDNA.

Some clones are missing from TCRdb's copy, which holds only in-frame ones; the method was immunoSEQ multiplex PCR. The table has around 49,000 clones, around 90% seen once. V was shortened by 7 bases and J by 2 bases, with 12 bases between the two germline ends. The CDR3 is 13 amino acids. The germline V gene encodes CDR1 SEHNR and CDR2 FQNEAQ (reference sequence). This chain links TRBV7-9 with TRBJ2-7; a possible D gene is TRBD2 (5 bases). The clonotype comes from a human donor in a cohort sampled during active COVID-19. Sequenced sample: peripheral blood. The CDR3 nucleotides are TGTGCCAGCAACCCTCTAGCCACCTACGAGCAGTACTTC. It translates to CASNPLATYEQYF.